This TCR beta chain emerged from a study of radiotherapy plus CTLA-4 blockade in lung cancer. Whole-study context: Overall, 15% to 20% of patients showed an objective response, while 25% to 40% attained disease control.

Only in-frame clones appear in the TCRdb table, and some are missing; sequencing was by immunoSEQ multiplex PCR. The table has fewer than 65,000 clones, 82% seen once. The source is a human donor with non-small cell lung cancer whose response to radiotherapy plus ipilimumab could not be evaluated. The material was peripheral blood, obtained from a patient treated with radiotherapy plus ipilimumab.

The CDR3 DNA is TGTGCCAGCAGCTTTCCGGGACTAGCGGGGAATGAGCAGTTCTTC. Protein sequence: CASSFPGLAGNEQFF. V gene TRBV5-5 combines with J gene TRBJ2-1; TRBD2 matches at 13 bases. Germline V CDR1 and CDR2: SGHKS, YYEKEE (reference sequence). The CDR3 loop spans 15 amino acids. Germline trimming cut 2 bases from V and 7 bases from J; bases unmatched to any gene: 3.